The next 15 T cell receptor beta chains were all read from a single sample in a study of blood T cells in healthy people across ages (dated by TCRdb to between 2014 and 2016). Library generation was performed with 5' RACE. Sequenced using an Illumina HiSeq 2500. A second PCR of 7 to 11 cycles was performed with a sample-barcoded 5' primer and a J-beta primer mix. TCRdb reprocessing: public reads trimmed at Q25 with fastp, clones called with MiXCR, in-frame beta chains kept. Each CDR3 protein gets just one entry, which takes the most common genes and DNA from the rows behind it. Within this sample are some 1.4 million distinct CDR3 sequences, with around 39% of them counted one time only. Jointly, the top ten make up 6.5% to 10% of the sample. Sequencing was done on a sample of blood. The receptor source for this set is a woman between 18 and 29 years old in good health.

The V and J genes are TRBV12-5 and TRBJ2-4; 11 nucleotides match TRBD2. The CDR3 sequence is 14 residues long. Per the germline V gene, CDR1 is LGHNT and CDR2 is FRNRAP. V lost 4 bases to trimming and J lost 6 bases; unmatched junction nucleotides: 2. As DNA, the CDR3 is TGTGCTAGTGGTTCCGGGACTAGCGGAAACATTCAGTACTTC. This translates into CASGSGTSGNIQYF.

This chain connects TRBV11-2 to TRBJ1-1; D may be TRBD1 (6 bases). Between the trimmed V and J ends, which lost 5 bases and 1 base, there was a span of 17 bases. The CDR3 contains 16 residues. In germline, CDR1 is SGHAT, CDR2 FQNNGV. This CDR3 is CASSPRPGTPNTEAFF. DNA of the CDR3: TGTGCCAGCAGCCCCCGCCCCGGGACACCGAACACTGAAGCTTTCTTT.

In its sample, this clonotype was seen a few times. This chain links TRBV2 with TRBJ1-1; perhaps TRBD1 as D (5 bases). The germline gives CDR1 SNHLY, CDR2 FYNNEI. The CDR3 sequence is 13 residues long. Deletions cut 10 bases from V and 8 bases from J, with 20 bases between. CDR3 in DNA: TGTGCCATCAGGGAGGCTTATCAAATCGAAGCTTTCTTT. Translating it yields CAIREAYQIEAFF.

The J gene is TRBJ2-7, the V gene TRBV30; the D is unclear. Matching the DNA end better, TRBJ2-5 makes the J call doubtful. Germline loops: CDR1 GTSNPN, CDR2 SVGIG (reference sequence). This CDR3 spans 10 amino acids. CDR3 bases: TGTGCCTGGATGGGTGAGACCCAGTACTTC. Residues: CAWMGETQYF.

CDR3 in DNA: TGTGCCAGCAGCGGTCTAGTAGAGACCCAGTACTTC. The encoded protein is CASSGLVETQYF. V and J are TRBV9 and TRBJ2-5; no clear D gene. V was cut by 3 bases and J by 4 bases, with 7 bases left in between. Germline V gene sequence: CDR1 SGDLS, CDR2 YYNGEE. This CDR3 region has 12 residues.

V gene TRBV7-9 combines with J gene TRBJ1-4; D possibly corresponds to TRBD1 (6 bases). The CDR3 extends over 14 amino acids. V lost 7 bases and J lost 8, with 17 bases in between. The germline CDR1 and CDR2 sequences are SEHNR and FQNEAQ (reference sequence). Written as DNA, the CDR3 is TGTGCCAGCACCAAGGGGGAGGCGGAGGAAAAACTGTTTTTT. Its protein is CASTKGEAEEKLFF.

The chain is built from TRBV6-6 and TRBJ2-1; the match to TRBD1 covers 8 bases. The V and J ends lost 7 bases and 7 bases, in that order; junction bases with no gene match: 9. Germline V gene sequence: CDR1 MNHNY, CDR2 SVGAGI (reference sequence). The CDR3 is 14 residues long. CDR3 protein: CASNQGASGNEQFF. The CDR3 nucleotides read TGTGCCAGCAACCAGGGGGCGTCGGGGAATGAGCAGTTCTTC.

This clonotype has only a few counts. The chain is built from TRBV12-3 or TRBV12-4 and TRBJ1-5, with 7 bases fitting TRBD1. The CDR3 loop spans 16 amino acids. V was clipped by 5 bases and J by 2 bases; unmatched bases: 9. CDR3 amino acids: CASSPPQGLGNQPQHF. CDR3 sequence (DNA): TGTGCCAGCAGTCCCCCACAGGGGTTGGGCAATCAGCCCCAGCATTTT.

The genes are TRBV4-1 and TRBJ2-2; TRBD2 is a possible D gene (6 bases). The CDR3 is 18 amino acids. Germline CDR1 reads MGHRA; CDR2 reads YSYEKL. V lost 6 bases and J lost 6, with 26 bases in between. In DNA form, the CDR3 reads TGCGCCAGCAGGGTGCAGACCACGGGACTCAATTCTCCCGGGGAGCTGTTTTTT. Encoded protein: CASRVQTTGLNSPGELFF.

The table lists this clonotype with a few counts. The chain couples TRBV6-6 to TRBJ2-2; D may be TRBD1 (6 bases). This CDR3 has 13 residues. Trimming removed 10 bases from V and 6 bases from J, with 15 bases in between. CDR1 is MNHNY and CDR2 is SVGAGI in the germline V gene (reference sequence). In DNA, the CDR3 is TGTGCCACTTCCCAGGGGTTCCCCGGGGAGCTGTTTTTT. Translating gives CATSQGFPGELFF.

The chain is built from TRBV7-2 and TRBJ1-3, with unresolved D. Germline V gene sequence: CDR1 SGHTA, CDR2 FQGNSA. The CDR3 loop spans 15 amino acids. V was trimmed by 2 bases and J by 3 bases, leaving 11 bases between them. CDR3 sequence: CASSLRVDFGNTIYF. CDR3 sequence (DNA): TGTGCCAGCAGCTTAAGGGTCGACTTTGGAAACACCATATATTTT.

This clonotype was detected only a few times. The chain combines TRBV12-3 or TRBV12-4 with TRBJ1-2; D is possibly TRBD1 (5 bases). V lost 5 bases, J lost 8 bases, and 12 bases lay in between. The CDR3 totals 12 residues. This chain's CDR3 is CASSEGTRGYTF. DNA for the CDR3: TGTGCCAGCAGTGAGGGGACGCGGGGCTACACCTTC.

The chain recombines TRBV6-5 with TRBJ2-1; TRBD2 matches 10 bases. This CDR3 is built from 15 residues. The V gene's germline CDR1 is MNHEY and CDR2 SVGAGI. V shed 6 bases, J shed 6 bases, and the junction held 8 bases outside the gene matches. The DNA of the CDR3 is TGTGCCAGCAGATTTCTAGCGGGAGTCGGCAATGAGCAGTTCTTC. It translates to CASRFLAGVGNEQFF.

This rearrangement joins TRBV7-9 to TRBJ2-1; TRBD1 matches at 10 bases. Trimming removed 5 bases from V and 10 bases from J; junction bases left unmatched: 8. The CDR3 extends over 14 amino acids. Germline CDR1 SEHNR, CDR2 FQNEAQ (reference sequence). This CDR3 reads CASSLTWDRGEQFF. For the CDR3, the DNA is TGTGCCAGCAGCCTCACGTGGGACAGGGGCGAGCAGTTCTTC. Full variable domain (outside the CDR3, taken from reference TRBV7-9 and TRBJ2-1): DTGVSQNPRHKITKRGQNVTFRCDPISEHNRLYWYRQTLGQGPEFLTYFQNEAQLEKSRLLSDRFSAERPKGSFSTLEIQRTEQGDSAMYLCASSLTWDRGEQFFGPGTRLTVL.

The V and J genes are TRBV7-9 and TRBJ1-1; D is uncertain. The germline gives CDR1 SEHNR, CDR2 FQNEAQ (reference sequence). V lost 0 bases and J lost 6, with 5 bases in between. The CDR3 is made up of 12 amino acids. The DNA for the CDR3 is TGTGCCAGCAGCTTAGCGGCGGCTGAAGCTTTCTTT. Translated, it gives CASSLAAAEAFF.